This T cell receptor beta chain is drawn from a study of blood T cell repertoires in COVID-19. Study information: Both acute and convalescent COVID-19 samples were obtained from the United States, Italy and Spain. T cells, B-cell-depleted T cells, or PBMCs provided the cDNA or gDNA that served as material.

Using immunoSEQ multiplex PCR, the repertoire was profiled, and TCRdb retains in-frame clones only, with some absent. The data hold around 400,000 clones, with around 87% observed a single time. The CDR3 totals 13 residues. V dropped 2 bases and J dropped 8; count of bases not matched to a gene: 0. Germline loops: CDR1 MNHEY, CDR2 SMNVEV (reference sequence). V gene TRBV27 combines with J gene TRBJ1-6; 7 nucleotides agree with TRBD1. Sample: peripheral blood. The origin of this receptor is a woman aged 55-70 years with COVID-19, enrolled during active disease. The CDR3 reads CASSLTGDSPLHF. The CDR3 nucleotides are TGTGCCAGCAGTTTAACAGGGGATTCACCCCTCCACTTT.